This is a list of T cell receptor beta chains from one sample in a study of identical twins' blood T cells. TCRdb re-called the 5' RACE reads through MiXCR, storing one row per CDR3 protein. The repertoire holds a few hundred thousand distinct CDR3 sequences, 28% seen once, with more than 5.5% in the top ten. The sequenced sample consisted of PBMCs. Receptor source: a woman aged 18-49 years in good health. The CDR3 runs from the conserved cysteine through the conserved F or W. Each record gives: J gene, V gene, D gene, clone size, CDR3 protein, CDR3 DNA. D genes are given only for firm matches. Rows give clone size only sometimes, using once, few, many, or a class for an expanded clone.

TRBJ2-1 | TRBV20-1 | TRBD2 | many | CSARDVQREYNEQFF | TGCAGTGCTAGAGATGTCCAGCGGGAGTACAATGAGCAGTTCTTC
TRBJ1-1 | TRBV3-1 | NA | few | CASSHGDRLNTEAFF | TGTGCCAGCAGCCATGGCGACAGGCTGAACACTGAAGCTTTCTTT
TRBJ2-7 | TRBV20-1 | NA | NA | CSARRAGSLSYEQYF | TGCAGTGCTAGAAGGGCCGGGTCCCTTTCCTACGAGCAGTACTTC
TRBJ1-5 | TRBV12-3/TRBV12-4 | NA | few | CASSLAVSNQPQHF | TGTGCCAGCAGTTTGGCGGTAAGCAATCAGCCCCAGCATTTT
TRBJ2-1 | TRBV7-8 | TRBD2 | few | CASSPSGAISSYNEQFF | TGTGCCAGCAGCCCTAGCGGGGCAATCAGCTCCTACAATGAGCAGTTCTTC
TRBJ2-7 | TRBV10-3 | NA | NA | CAVSGAPGYEQYF | TGTGCCGTCAGTGGAGCGCCAGGCTACGAGCAGTACTTC
TRBJ2-3 | TRBV7-6 | NA | NA | CASSFGQFTDTQYF | TGTGCCAGCAGCTTCGGCCAGTTCACAGATACGCAGTATTTT
TRBJ2-5 | TRBV6-2/TRBV6-3 | NA | few | CASSSFHLVGQYF | TGTGCCAGCAGTTCCTTCCACCTCGTGGGCCAGTACTTC
TRBJ2-1 | TRBV12-3/TRBV12-4 | NA | few | CASSSEGREQFF | TGTGCCAGCAGTTCCGAGGGACGGGAGCAGTTCTTC
TRBJ2-7 | TRBV2 | TRBD1 | NA | CASITDRGPYEQYF | TGTGCCAGCATTACCGACAGGGGACCCTACGAGCAGTACTTC
TRBJ2-1 | TRBV7-9 | TRBD1 | NA | CASSTKTGQGLPYEQFF | TGTGCCAGCAGCACAAAGACGGGACAGGGGCTTCCATATGAGCAGTTCTTC
TRBJ1-3 | TRBV14 | TRBD1 | NA | CASSSGGTGNTIYF | TGTGCCAGCAGCTCAGGGGGTACTGGAAACACCATATATTTT
TRBJ1-1 | TRBV18 | NA | once | CASSPRTDEAFF | TGTGCCAGCTCACCACGGACGGATGAAGCTTTCTTT
TRBJ1-5 | TRBV6-2/TRBV6-3 | NA | NA | CARSLARNQPQHF | TGTGCCCGCAGTTTAGCCCGCAATCAGCCCCAGCATTTT
TRBJ1-1 | TRBV7-2 | NA | few | CASSFWGVQNTEAFF | TGTGCCAGCAGCTTTTGGGGGGTACAGAACACTGAAGCTTTCTTT
TRBJ2-1 | TRBV9 | TRBD2 | few | CASGASGSSYNEQFF | TGTGCCAGCGGGGCTAGCGGGAGCTCCTACAATGAGCAGTTCTTC
TRBJ1-5 | TRBV7-9 | TRBD1 | many | CASSLAPGQGYSNQPQHF | TGTGCCAGCAGCTTAGCCCCGGGACAGGGCTATAGCAATCAGCCCCAGCATTTT
TRBJ1-2 | TRBV11-3 | TRBD1 | NA | CASGIGQGVGYGYTF | TGTGCCAGCGGAATCGGACAGGGCGTGGGGTATGGCTACACCTTC
TRBJ1-6 | TRBV29-1 | TRBD1 | NA | CSAGQGRGAPLHF | TGCAGCGCTGGACAGGGACGGGGGGCACCCCTCCACTTT
TRBJ2-1 | TRBV11-2 | NA | NA | CASSSNGYEQFF | TGTGCCAGCAGCTCGAATGGTTATGAGCAGTTCTTC
TRBJ1-1 | TRBV5-1 | NA | many | CASSFKTNTEAFF | TGCGCCAGCAGCTTCAAAACGAACACTGAAGCTTTCTTT
TRBJ1-4 | TRBV27 | NA | few | CASSPGLEKLFF | TGTGCCAGCAGTCCTGGACTTGAAAAACTGTTTTTT
TRBJ2-2 | TRBV5-5 | TRBD1 | few | CASSHHGTGNTGELFF | TGTGCCAGCAGCCACCATGGGACAGGGAACACCGGGGAGCTGTTTTTT
TRBJ1-1 | TRBV5-1 | NA | few | CASSLVGPDIITEAFF | TGCGCCAGCAGCTTGGTAGGCCCAGATATAATAACTGAAGCTTTCTTT